The 19 T cell receptor beta chains below were found in one sample sequenced in a study of T cell repertoires in cytomegalovirus infection. TCRdb passed the reads through MiXCR, listing each CDR3 protein once. This sample has hundreds of thousands of distinct CDR3 sequences, with roughly a third found just once. What was sequenced was PBMCs. These receptors all come from a human donor in good health (CMV status not recorded). Some clones in this sample may be carry-over from other donors' samples.

This chain joins TRBV19 and TRBJ1-3; maybe TRBD1 (5 bases). This CDR3 is built from 13 residues. The germline V gene has CDR1 LNHDA and CDR2 SQIVND (reference sequence). V was clipped by 10 bases and J by 1 base, with 11 bases between them. This CDR3 is CATSTESGNTIYF. The CDR3 DNA sequence: TGTGCCACCTCGACAGAGTCTGGAAACACCATATATTTT.

This clonotype has just a few counts. The rearrangement uses TRBV27 and TRBJ2-3; 9 bases match TRBD1. This CDR3 is built from 16 residues. Germline V gives CDR1 MNHEY, CDR2 SMNVEV (reference sequence). Losses at the gene ends were 7 bases for V and 6 bases for J; bases not matched to a gene: 14. The CDR3 DNA follows: TGTGCCAGCAACCTCCTTTCAGGACAGGGGACGGATACGCAGTATTTT. Protein: CASNLLSGQGTDTQYF.

The chain recombines TRBV18 with TRBJ1-4, with 7 bases matching TRBD1. Looked up from germline, CDR1 is KGHSH and CDR2 is LQKENI. This CDR3 has 15 residues. The V gene end was trimmed by 6 bases and the J gene end by 5 bases; junction bases not matched to a gene: 9. In nucleotides, the CDR3 is TGTGCCAGCTCCCGGAACAGGGGATTAAATGAAAAACTGTTTTTT. It encodes CASSRNRGLNEKLFF.

Notes on this clonotype: It may be a read error: a sequence one base away is much more abundant. This rearrangement joins TRBV7-2 to TRBJ2-1, with 11 positions matching TRBD2. There are 14 residues in the CDR3. CDR1 SGHTA and CDR2 FQGNSA come from the germline V gene. The V gene end was trimmed by 5 bases and the J gene end by 6 bases; junction bases not matched to a gene: 3. This CDR3 reads CASSQGLAVNEQFF. The CDR3 DNA reads TGTGCCAGCAGCCAGGGACTAGCGGTCAATGAGCAGTTCTTC.

This clonotype was recorded only once. The V and J genes are TRBV29-1 and TRBJ2-7; weak D call: TRBD2 (5 bases). The germline CDR1 and CDR2 sequences are SQVTM and ANQGSEA. V dropped 5 bases and J dropped 3 bases, with 17 bases sitting between them. This CDR3 has 14 residues. The DNA of the CDR3 is TGCAGCGTTCTGCGCGGGCCCGGCCGCTACGAGCAGTACTTC. It specifies CSVLRGPGRYEQYF.

In its sample, this clonotype was seen many times. The rearrangement joins TRBV7-2 to TRBJ2-7; possibly TRBD1 for D (6 bases). V was trimmed by 1 base and J by 2 bases, leaving 12 bases between them. The germline V gene has CDR1 SGHTA and CDR2 FQGNSA. This CDR3 is built from 15 residues. CDR3 sequence (DNA): TGTGCCAGCAGCTTAGGCAGGGGAAGCCCCTACGAGCAGTACTTC. Protein: CASSLGRGSPYEQYF. Looking up the rest from reference TRBV7-2 and TRBJ2-7 gives the full variable domain: GAGVSQSPSNKVTEKGKDVELRCDPISGHTALYWYRQSLGQGLEFLIYFQGNSAPDKSGLPSDRFSAERTGGSVSTLTIQRTQQEDSAVYLCASSLGRGSPYEQYFGPGTRLTVT.

The J gene is TRBJ2-7, the V gene TRBV29-1; 10 nucleotides match TRBD1. This CDR3 has 16 amino acids. Germline V lookup: CDR1 SQVTM, CDR2 ANQGSEA. J gave up 5 bases and V 4 bases, and 14 bases lay outside the gene matches. CDR3 protein: CSVANNVDRGFHEQYF. In DNA, the CDR3 is TGCAGCGTTGCGAACAACGTGGACAGGGGGTTCCACGAGCAGTACTTC.

The rearrangement joins TRBV4-2 to TRBJ2-5, with TRBD2 matching 8 bases. The CDR3 covers 15 residues. Germline trimming cut 1 base from V and 2 bases from J; bases unmatched to any gene: 3. Per germline, CDR1 LGHNA and CDR2 YNFKEQ. The CDR3 bases are TGTGCCAGCAGCCAAGTGGCGGGGGGTCAAGAGACCCAGTACTTC. Amino acids: CASSQVAGGQETQYF.

The chain carries TRBV12-3 or TRBV12-4 and TRBJ1-6; D is possibly TRBD1 (5 bases). The CDR3 spans 14 residues. Trimming removed 3 bases from V and 10 bases from J, with 13 bases in between. In nucleotides, the CDR3 is TGTGCCAGCAGTTTCGGGGTGGGGGAATCACCCCTCCACTTT. This gives the protein CASSFGVGESPLHF.

At least ten counts were recorded for this clonotype. The chain joins TRBV7-2 to TRBJ2-7; no firm D call. The CDR3 sequence is 12 residues long. Germline CDR1 is SGHTA and CDR2 is FQGNSA. V was pared by 0 bases and J by 4 bases, with 4 bases between. CDR3 amino acids: CASSLAFYEQYF. CDR3 DNA sequence: TGTGCCAGCAGCTTAGCTTTTTACGAGCAGTACTTC. The full variable domain, its missing parts supplied by reference TRBV7-2 and TRBJ2-7, is GAGVSQSPSNKVTEKGKDVELRCDPISGHTALYWYRQSLGQGLEFLIYFQGNSAPDKSGLPSDRFSAERTGGSVSTLTIQRTQQEDSAVYLCASSLAFYEQYFGPGTRLTVT.

This clonotype was counted only a few times. This chain links TRBV7-9 with TRBJ2-3; 10 nucleotides match TRBD2. Trimming cost V 5 bases and J 12 bases; bases outside gene matches: 11. The CDR3 runs to 14 residues. Germline V gene lookup returns CDR1 SEHNR and CDR2 FQNEAQ (reference sequence). CDR3 DNA sequence: TGTGCCAGCAGCCCACGGCCTAGCGGGAGCCTTCAGTATTTT. Translating it yields CASSPRPSGSLQYF.

This clonotype was recorded a few times. This chain links TRBV5-6 with TRBJ2-1, with 7 nucleotides matching TRBD2. CDR3 length: 12 amino acids. Germline loops: CDR1 SGHDT, CDR2 YYEEEE. V lost 0 bases, J lost 11 bases, and 2 bases stayed unmatched. Written as DNA, the CDR3 is TGTGCCAGCAGCTTGGGGGAGGGGCAGCAGTTCTTC. This translates into CASSLGEGQQFF.

This clonotype came up a few times. This chain joins TRBV27 and TRBJ1-1, with TRBD1 matching 7 bases. J was trimmed by 1 base and V by 8 bases; bases with no gene match: 4. Looked up from germline, CDR1 is MNHEY and CDR2 is SMNVEV (reference sequence). The CDR3 covers 13 residues. The CDR3 coding sequence is TGTGCCAGCGGCTACAGGGGGAACACTGAAGCTTTCTTT. Translating it yields CASGYRGNTEAFF.

The CDR3 region is CASSRGTGGVHYGYTF. CDR3 coding DNA: TGTGCCAGCAGTCGAGGGACAGGGGGTGTTCACTATGGCTACACCTTC. The chain has TRBV12-3 or TRBV12-4 and TRBJ1-2, with 11 bases fitting TRBD1. J gave up 3 bases and V 5 bases, and 8 bases lay outside the gene matches. This CDR3 is built from 16 residues.

This clonotype was seen a handful of times. The V call is TRBV28, the J call TRBJ2-7, with D possibly TRBD1 on 5 matching bases. This CDR3 is 14 amino acids long. Germline values: CDR1 MDHEN, CDR2 SYDVKM. V was cut by 8 bases and J by 2 bases, with 16 bases left in between. The CDR3 DNA sequence: TGTGCCAGCGGGGTAGGTGGACAAGCCTACGAGCAGTACTTC. Translation: CASGVGGQAYEQYF. Full variable domain (rest looked up from reference TRBV28 and TRBJ2-7): DVKVTQSSRYLVKRTGEKVFLECVQDMDHENMFWYRQDPGLGLRLIYFSYDVKMKEKGDIPEGYSVSREKKERFSLILESASTNQTSMYLCASGVGGQAYEQYFGPGTRLTVT.

This clonotype was counted a single time. This sequence joins TRBV20-1 and TRBJ2-3; tentative D call: TRBD1 (6 bases). The CDR3 covers 14 residues. Germline assignment: CDR1 DFQATT and CDR2 SNEGSKA (reference sequence). The V gene lost 6 bases and the J gene lost 2 bases, with 15 bases spanning the gap. The CDR3 loop reads CSAARTAFTDTQYF. CDR3 nucleotides: TGCAGTGCGGCCAGGACAGCTTTCACAGATACGCAGTATTTT.

The chain employs TRBV28 and TRBJ1-4; D might be TRBD1 (5 bases). Trimming took 2 bases from V and 7 from J, leaving 14 bases between them. CDR1 MDHEN and CDR2 SYDVKM come from the germline V gene. The CDR3 is 15 amino acids. CDR3: CASSLIGMRGEKLFF. The CDR3 bases are TGTGCCAGCAGTTTAATTGGAATGAGGGGTGAAAAACTGTTTTTT.

The V and J genes are TRBV24-1 and TRBJ1-5; 9 bases map to TRBD1. J was trimmed by 7 bases and V by 5 bases; bases with no gene match: 5. There are 14 residues in the CDR3. Germline V lookup: CDR1 KGHDR, CDR2 SFDVKD. The CDR3 loop reads CATSGTGGRQPQHF. CDR3 DNA sequence: TGTGCCACCAGTGGCACAGGGGGCCGGCAGCCCCAGCATTTT.

The chain employs TRBV28 and TRBJ2-1; TRBD2 agrees at 10 bases. The CDR3 covers 17 residues. Trimming removed 3 bases from V and 8 bases from J; junction bases left unmatched: 13. Germline CDR1 and CDR2: MDHEN and SYDVKM. Here the CDR3 DNA reads TGTGCCAGCAGTTTGTCGGCCCTAGCGGGAGTTGAGGATGAGCAGTTCTTC. This gives the protein CASSLSALAGVEDEQFF.